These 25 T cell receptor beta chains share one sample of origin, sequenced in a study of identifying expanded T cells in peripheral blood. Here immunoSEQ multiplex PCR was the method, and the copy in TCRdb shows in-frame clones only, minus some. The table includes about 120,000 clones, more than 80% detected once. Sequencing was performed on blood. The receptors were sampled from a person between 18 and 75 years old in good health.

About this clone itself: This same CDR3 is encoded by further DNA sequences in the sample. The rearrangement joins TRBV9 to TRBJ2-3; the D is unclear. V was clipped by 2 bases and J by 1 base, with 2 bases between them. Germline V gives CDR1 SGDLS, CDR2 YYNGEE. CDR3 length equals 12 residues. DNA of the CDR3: TGTGCCAGCAGCGTTGGCACAGATACGCAGTATTTT. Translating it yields CASSVGTDTQYF.

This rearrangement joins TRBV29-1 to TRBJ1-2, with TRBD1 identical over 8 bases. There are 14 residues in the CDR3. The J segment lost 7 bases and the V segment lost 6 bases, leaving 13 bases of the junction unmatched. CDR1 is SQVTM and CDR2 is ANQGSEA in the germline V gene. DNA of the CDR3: TGCAGCGTGGTCGCAGGGGGCGTAGTGAGTGGCTACACCTTC. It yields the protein CSVVAGGVVSGYTF. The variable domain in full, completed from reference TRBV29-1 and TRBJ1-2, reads SAVISQKPSRDICQRGTSLTIQCQVDSQVTMMFWYRQQPGQSLTLIATANQGSEATYESGFVIDKFPISRPNLTFSTLTVSNMSPEDSSIYLCSVVAGGVVSGYTFGSGTRLTVV.

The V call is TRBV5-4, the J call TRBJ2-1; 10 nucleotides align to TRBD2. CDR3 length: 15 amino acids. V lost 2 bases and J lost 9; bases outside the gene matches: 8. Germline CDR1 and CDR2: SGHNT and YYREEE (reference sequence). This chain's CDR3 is CASSFKAGGPREQFF. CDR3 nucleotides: TGTGCCAGCAGCTTCAAAGCGGGGGGGCCGCGTGAGCAGTTCTTC.

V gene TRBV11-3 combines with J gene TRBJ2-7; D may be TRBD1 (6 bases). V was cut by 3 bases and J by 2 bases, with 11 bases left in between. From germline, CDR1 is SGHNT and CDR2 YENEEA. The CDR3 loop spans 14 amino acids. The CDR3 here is CASSFRGPAYEQYF. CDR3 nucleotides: TGTGCCAGCAGCTTCAGGGGTCCTGCCTACGAGCAGTACTTC.

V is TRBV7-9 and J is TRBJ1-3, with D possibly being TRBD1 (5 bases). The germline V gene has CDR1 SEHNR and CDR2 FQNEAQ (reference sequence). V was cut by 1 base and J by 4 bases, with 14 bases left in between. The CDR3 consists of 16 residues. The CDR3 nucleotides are TGTGCCAGCAGCTTAGTGGAGGGGACTGGAGGAAACACCATATATTTT. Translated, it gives CASSLVEGTGGNTIYF.

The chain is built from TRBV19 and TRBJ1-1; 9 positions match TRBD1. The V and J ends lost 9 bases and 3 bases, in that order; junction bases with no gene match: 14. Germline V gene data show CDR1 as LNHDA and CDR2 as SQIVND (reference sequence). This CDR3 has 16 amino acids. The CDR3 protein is CARTGGTRQRDTEAFF. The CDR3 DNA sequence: TGTGCCAGGACAGGGGGGACCAGACAAAGGGACACTGAAGCTTTCTTT.

The chain's CDR3 is CASSERRTGAASSYEQYF. CDR3 coding DNA: TGTGCCAGCAGTGAAAGGAGGACAGGGGCAGCTTCGTCCTACGAGCAGTACTTC. V gene TRBV6-1 combines with J gene TRBJ2-7, with TRBD1 identical over 9 bases. This CDR3 comprises 18 residues. Germline V gene data show CDR1 as MNHNS and CDR2 as SASEGT. The trim removed 2 bases at V and 1 base at J, leaving 12 bases unmatched.

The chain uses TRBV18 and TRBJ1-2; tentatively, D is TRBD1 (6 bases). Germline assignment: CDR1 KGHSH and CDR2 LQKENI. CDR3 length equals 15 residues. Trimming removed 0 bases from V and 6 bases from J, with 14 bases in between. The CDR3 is CASSPPGGGVNGYTF. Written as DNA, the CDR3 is TGTGCCAGCTCACCACCTGGAGGGGGGGTGAATGGCTACACCTTC.

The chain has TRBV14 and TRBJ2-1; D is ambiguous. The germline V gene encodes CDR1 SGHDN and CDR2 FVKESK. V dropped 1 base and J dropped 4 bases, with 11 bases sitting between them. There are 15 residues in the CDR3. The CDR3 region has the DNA TGTGCCAGCAGCCAAGCTAGAAAGTCTTACAATGAGCAGTTCTTC. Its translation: CASSQARKSYNEQFF.

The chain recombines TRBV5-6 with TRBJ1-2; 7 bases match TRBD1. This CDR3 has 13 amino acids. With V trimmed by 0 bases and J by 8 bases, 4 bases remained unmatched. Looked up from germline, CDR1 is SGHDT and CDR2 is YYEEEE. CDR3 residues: CASSLVDREGYTF. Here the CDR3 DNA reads TGTGCCAGCAGCTTGGTAGACAGGGAAGGCTACACCTTC.

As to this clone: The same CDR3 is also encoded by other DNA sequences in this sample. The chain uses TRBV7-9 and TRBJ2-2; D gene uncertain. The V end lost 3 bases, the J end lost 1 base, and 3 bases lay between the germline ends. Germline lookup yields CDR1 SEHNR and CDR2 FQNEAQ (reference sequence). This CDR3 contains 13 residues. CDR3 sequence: CASSLGNTGELFF. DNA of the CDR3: TGTGCCAGCAGCTTGGGGAACACCGGGGAGCTGTTTTTT.

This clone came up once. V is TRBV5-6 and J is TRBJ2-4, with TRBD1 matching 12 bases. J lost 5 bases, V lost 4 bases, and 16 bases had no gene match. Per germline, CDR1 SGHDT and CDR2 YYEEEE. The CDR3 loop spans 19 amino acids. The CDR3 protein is CASSRLVGQGASVQNIQYF. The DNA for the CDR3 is TGTGCCAGCAGCCGCCTCGTGGGACAGGGGGCATCGGTACAAAACATTCAGTACTTC.

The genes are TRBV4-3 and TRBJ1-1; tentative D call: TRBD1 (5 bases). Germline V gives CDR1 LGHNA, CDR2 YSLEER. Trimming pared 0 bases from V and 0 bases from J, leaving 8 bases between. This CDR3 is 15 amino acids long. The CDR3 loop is CASSQDPGMNTEAFF. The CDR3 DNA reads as TGCGCCAGCAGCCAAGACCCAGGGATGAACACTGAAGCTTTCTTT.

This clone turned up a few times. Here the CDR3 DNA reads TGTGCCAGCAGCTTCCCCGGACAGGGGTTGGGGGGCTCACCCCTCCACTTT. Encoded protein: CASSFPGQGLGGSPLHF. The rearrangement joins TRBV7-8 to TRBJ1-6; 9 nucleotides match TRBD1. The CDR3 runs 17 residues. V lost 3 bases and J lost 10; bases outside the gene matches: 13. The germline CDR1 and CDR2 sequences are SGHVS and FQNEAQ.

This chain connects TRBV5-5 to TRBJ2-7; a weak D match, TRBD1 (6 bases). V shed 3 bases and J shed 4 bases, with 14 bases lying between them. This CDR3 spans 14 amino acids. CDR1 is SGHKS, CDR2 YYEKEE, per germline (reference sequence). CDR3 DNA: TGTGCCAGCAGCTGGGCAGGGGCCTCATACGAGCAGTACTTC. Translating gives CASSWAGASYEQYF.

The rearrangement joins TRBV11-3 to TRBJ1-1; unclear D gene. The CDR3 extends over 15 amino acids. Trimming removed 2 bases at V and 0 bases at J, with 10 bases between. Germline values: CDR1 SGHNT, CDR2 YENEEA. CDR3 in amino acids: CASSLYSRVNTEAFF. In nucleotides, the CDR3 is TGTGCCAGCAGCTTATACTCGAGGGTGAACACTGAAGCTTTCTTT.

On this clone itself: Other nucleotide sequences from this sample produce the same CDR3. Here the CDR3 reads CASSEWGAETQYF. For the CDR3, the DNA is TGTGCCAGCAGTGAATGGGGGGCCGAGACCCAGTACTTC. The V and J genes are TRBV25-1 and TRBJ2-5; tentatively, D is TRBD1 or TRBD2 (6 bases each). The CDR3 length is 13 residues. The V gene's germline CDR1 is MGHDK and CDR2 SYGVNS. V gave up 1 base and J gave up 5 bases, with 8 bases separating them.

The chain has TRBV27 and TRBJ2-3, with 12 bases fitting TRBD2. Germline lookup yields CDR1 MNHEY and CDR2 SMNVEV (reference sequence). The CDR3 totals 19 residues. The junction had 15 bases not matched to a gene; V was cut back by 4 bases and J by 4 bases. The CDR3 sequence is CASSSLSLWTSGASDTQYF. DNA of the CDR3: TGTGCCAGCAGTTCCCTATCATTATGGACTAGCGGGGCGTCAGATACGCAGTATTTT.

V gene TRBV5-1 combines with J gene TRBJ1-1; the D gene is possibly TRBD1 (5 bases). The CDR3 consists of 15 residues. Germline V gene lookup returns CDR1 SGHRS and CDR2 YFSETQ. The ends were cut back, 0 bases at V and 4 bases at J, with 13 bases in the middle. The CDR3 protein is CASSLGRDSGTEAFF. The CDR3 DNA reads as TGCGCCAGCAGCTTGGGGCGGGACTCGGGCACTGAAGCTTTCTTT. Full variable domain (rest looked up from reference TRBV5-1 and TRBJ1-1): KAGVTQTPRYLIKTRGQQVTLSCSPISGHRSVSWYQQTPGQGLQFLFEYFSETQRNKGNFPGRFSGRQFSNSRSEMNVSTLELGDSALYLCASSLGRDSGTEAFFGQGTRLTVV.

CDR3 residues: CVSAADVRETQYF. CDR3 DNA sequence: TGCGTCTCGGCGGCGGACGTTAGGGAGACCCAGTACTTC. The rearrangement joins TRBV5-1 to TRBJ2-5; no clear D gene. Germline V gives CDR1 SGHRS, CDR2 YFSETQ. There are 13 residues in the CDR3. The full variable domain, in which reference TRBV5-1 and TRBJ2-5 provide the parts outside the CDR3, is KAGVTQTPRYLIKTRGQQVTLSCSPISGHRSVSWYQQTPGQGLQFLFEYFSETQRNKGNFPGRFSGRQFSNSRSEMNVSTLELGDSALYLCVSAADVRETQYFGPGTRLLVL.

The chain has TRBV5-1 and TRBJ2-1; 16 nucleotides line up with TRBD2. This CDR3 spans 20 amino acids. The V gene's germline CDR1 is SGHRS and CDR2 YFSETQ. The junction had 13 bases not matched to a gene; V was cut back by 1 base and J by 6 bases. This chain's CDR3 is CASSLLGTSGGAVRANEQFF. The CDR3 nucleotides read TGCGCCAGCAGCTTGCTCGGGACTAGCGGGGGGGCGGTTAGAGCCAATGAGCAGTTCTTC.

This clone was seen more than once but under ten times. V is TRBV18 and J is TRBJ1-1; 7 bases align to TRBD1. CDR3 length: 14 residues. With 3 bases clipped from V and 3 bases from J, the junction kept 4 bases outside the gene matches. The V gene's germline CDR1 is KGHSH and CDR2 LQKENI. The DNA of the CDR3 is TGTGCCAGCTCACCTTCAAGGGGGCACACTGAAGCTTTCTTT. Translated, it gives CASSPSRGHTEAFF.

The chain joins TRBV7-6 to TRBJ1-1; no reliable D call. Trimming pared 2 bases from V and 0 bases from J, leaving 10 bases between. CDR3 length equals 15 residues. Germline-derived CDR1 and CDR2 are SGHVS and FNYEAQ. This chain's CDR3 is CASSLQDLMNTEAFF. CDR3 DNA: TGTGCCAGCAGCTTACAGGACCTCATGAACACTGAAGCTTTCTTT.

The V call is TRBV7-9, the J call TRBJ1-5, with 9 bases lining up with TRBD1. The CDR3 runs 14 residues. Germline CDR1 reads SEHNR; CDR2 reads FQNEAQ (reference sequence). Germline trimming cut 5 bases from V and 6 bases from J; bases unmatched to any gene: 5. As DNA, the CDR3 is TGTGCCAGCAGCACAGGGGGCCCTAGTCAGCCCCAGCATTTT. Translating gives CASSTGGPSQPQHF.

For the CDR3, the DNA is TGTGCCAGCAGTGGACTCGGGACAGGGTTTTTTGGCTACACCTTC. It translates to CASSGLGTGFFGYTF. V gene TRBV25-1 combines with J gene TRBJ1-2, with 9 bases matching TRBD1. Germline lookup yields CDR1 MGHDK and CDR2 SYGVNS. J was trimmed by 7 bases and V by 4 bases; bases with no gene match: 10. The CDR3 contains 15 residues.